These T cell receptor beta chains were read from a single sample in a study of cytomegalovirus exposure and HLA in healthy donors. Data came from immunoSEQ multiplex PCR; TCRdb stores just in-frame clones and leaves some out. The table records tens of thousands of clones, more than 60% of them present only once. Sequenced sample: PBMCs. All receptors derive from a male donor in good health and CMV-seropositive. Both conserved end residues are part of each CDR3. The order of the fields is J gene, V gene, D gene, clone size, CDR3 DNA, CDR3 protein. D genes are given only for firm matches. Size tells how often a clone was seen (once, few, many) or the class of an expanded clone, and some rows leave it out.

j_gene: TRBJ2-7
v_gene: TRBV30
d_gene: NA
abundance: NA
CDR3nt: TGTGCCTGGAGTGTACGACTAGTCTTGGAGTACGAGCAGTACTTC
CDR3aa: CAWSVRLVLEYEQYF

j_gene: TRBJ2-6
v_gene: TRBV4-3
d_gene: NA
abundance: NA
CDR3nt: TGCGCCAGCAGCCAAGATACGTCCTACTCTGGGGCCAACGTCCTGACTTTC
CDR3aa: CASSQDTSYSGANVLTF

j_gene: TRBJ2-7
v_gene: TRBV10-3
d_gene: NA
abundance: NA
CDR3nt: TGTGCCATCAATATCCGGGATTCTGTAACCTACGAGCAGTACTTC
CDR3aa: CAINIRDSVTYEQYF

j_gene: TRBJ2-3
v_gene: TRBV7-8
d_gene: TRBD1
abundance: NA
CDR3nt: TGTGCCAGCAGCCATGGGACAGCCAAGGTTACGCAGTATTTT
CDR3aa: CASSHGTAKVTQYF

j_gene: TRBJ1-1
v_gene: TRBV5-4
d_gene: NA
abundance: few
CDR3nt: TGTGCCAGCAGCTTGGAGTCGGTACTCCAGAACACTGAAGCTTTCTTT
CDR3aa: CASSLESVLQNTEAFF

j_gene: TRBJ2-3
v_gene: TRBV29-1
d_gene: TRBD2
abundance: few
CDR3nt: TGCAGCGGTACAAAGACTAGCGGGTTAACAGATACGCAGTATTTT
CDR3aa: CSGTKTSGLTDTQYF

j_gene: TRBJ2-7
v_gene: TRBV7-9
d_gene: NA
abundance: NA
CDR3nt: TGTGCCAGCAGCACCGACTATAAAATAGGCGAGCAGTACTTC
CDR3aa: CASSTDYKIGEQYF

j_gene: TRBJ2-5
v_gene: TRBV7-2
d_gene: TRBD1
abundance: NA
CDR3nt: TGTGCCAGCAGCCCAAGGGGGCGGGAGACCCAGTACTTC
CDR3aa: CASSPRGRETQYF

j_gene: TRBJ2-2
v_gene: TRBV6-1
d_gene: NA
abundance: NA
CDR3nt: TGTGCCAGCAGCCTAAAGGGACACAACACCGGGGAGCTGTTTTTT
CDR3aa: CASSLKGHNTGELFF

j_gene: TRBJ1-2
v_gene: TRBV9
d_gene: TRBD1
abundance: NA
CDR3nt: TGTGCCAGCAGCGCGGGACAGGGGAACTATGGCTACACCTTC
CDR3aa: CASSAGQGNYGYTF

j_gene: TRBJ1-1
v_gene: TRBV14
d_gene: NA
abundance: few
CDR3nt: TGTGCCAGCAGCCAGTCAACTGAAGCTTTCTTT
CDR3aa: CASSQSTEAFF

j_gene: TRBJ1-6
v_gene: TRBV5-4
d_gene: NA
abundance: NA
CDR3nt: TGTGCCAGCAGCTTGGGGCAGCCAGGAAATTCACCCCTCCACTTT
CDR3aa: CASSLGQPGNSPLHF

j_gene: TRBJ2-7
v_gene: TRBV21-1
d_gene: NA
abundance: NA
CDR3nt: TGTGCCAGCAGCAGGGGAGGGGCCTACGAGCAGTACTTC
CDR3aa: CASSRGGAYEQYF

j_gene: TRBJ1-5
v_gene: TRBV18
d_gene: NA
abundance: NA
CDR3nt: TGTGCCAGCTCACCGGCAGGGGAACAGCCCCAGCATTTT
CDR3aa: CASSPAGEQPQHF

j_gene: TRBJ1-5
v_gene: TRBV6-5
d_gene: NA
abundance: few
CDR3nt: TGTGCCAGCAGTGGTAAGGGGGATAGCAATCAGCCCCAGCATTTT
CDR3aa: CASSGKGDSNQPQHF

j_gene: TRBJ2-6
v_gene: TRBV5-1
d_gene: TRBD2
abundance: NA
CDR3nt: TGCGCCAGCAGCTTGGGTACCGTAGCGGGGGGGGGCCCTGGGGCCAACGTCCTGACTTTC
CDR3aa: CASSLGTVAGGGPGANVLTF

j_gene: TRBJ2-1
v_gene: TRBV19
d_gene: TRBD2
abundance: NA
CDR3nt: TGTGCCAGTAGCCAACTAGCGGGGGGAACTACAAGGCAGTTCTTC
CDR3aa: CASSQLAGGTTRQFF